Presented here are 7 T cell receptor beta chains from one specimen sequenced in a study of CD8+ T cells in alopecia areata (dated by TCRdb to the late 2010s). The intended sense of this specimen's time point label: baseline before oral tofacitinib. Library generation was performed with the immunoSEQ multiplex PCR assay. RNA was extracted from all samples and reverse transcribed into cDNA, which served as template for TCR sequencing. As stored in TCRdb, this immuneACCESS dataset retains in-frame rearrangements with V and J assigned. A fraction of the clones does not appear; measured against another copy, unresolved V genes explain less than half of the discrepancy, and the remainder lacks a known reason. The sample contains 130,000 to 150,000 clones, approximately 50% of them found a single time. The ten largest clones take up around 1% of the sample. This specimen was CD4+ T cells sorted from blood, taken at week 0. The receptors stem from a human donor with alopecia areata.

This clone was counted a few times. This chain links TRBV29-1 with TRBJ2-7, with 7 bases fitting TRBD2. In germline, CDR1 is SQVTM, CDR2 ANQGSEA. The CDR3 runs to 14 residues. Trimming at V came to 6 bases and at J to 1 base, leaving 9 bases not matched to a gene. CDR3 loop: CSVRNSGLSYEQYF. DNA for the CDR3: TGCAGCGTGAGAAATAGCGGGCTATCCTACGAGCAGTACTTC.

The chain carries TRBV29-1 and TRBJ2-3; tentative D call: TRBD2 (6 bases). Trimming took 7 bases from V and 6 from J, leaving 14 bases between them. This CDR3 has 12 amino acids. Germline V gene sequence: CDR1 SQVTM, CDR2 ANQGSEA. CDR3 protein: CSADGGPDTQYF. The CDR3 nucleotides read TGCAGCGCGGACGGGGGTCCGGATACGCAGTATTTT.

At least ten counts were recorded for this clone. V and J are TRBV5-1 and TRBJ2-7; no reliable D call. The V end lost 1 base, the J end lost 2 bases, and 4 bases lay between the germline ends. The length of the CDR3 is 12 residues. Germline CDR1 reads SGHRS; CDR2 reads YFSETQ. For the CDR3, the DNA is TGCGCCAGCAGCTTGCTACCCTACGAGCAGTACTTC. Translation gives CASSLLPYEQYF.

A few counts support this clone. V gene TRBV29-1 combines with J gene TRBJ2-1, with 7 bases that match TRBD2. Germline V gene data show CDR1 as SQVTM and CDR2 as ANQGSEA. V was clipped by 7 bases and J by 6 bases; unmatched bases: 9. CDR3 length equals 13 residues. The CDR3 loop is CSGEGGRGNEQFF. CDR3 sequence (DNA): TGCAGCGGCGAGGGCGGGAGAGGCAATGAGCAGTTCTTC.

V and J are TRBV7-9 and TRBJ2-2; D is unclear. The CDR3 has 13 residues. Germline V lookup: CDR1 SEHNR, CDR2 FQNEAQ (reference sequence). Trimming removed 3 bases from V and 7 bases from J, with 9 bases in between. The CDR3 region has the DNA TGTGCCAGCAGCTTCTCGGGCAGCGGGGAGCTGTTTTTT. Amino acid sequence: CASSFSGSGELFF.

The CDR3 here is CASSVGYTGELFF. The CDR3, as DNA: TGTGCCAGCAGCGTCGGTTATACCGGGGAGCTGTTTTTT. This sequence joins TRBV14 and TRBJ2-2, with D unclear. The CDR3 is 13 amino acids. Germline V gene data show CDR1 as SGHDN and CDR2 as FVKESK. V was pared by 5 bases and J by 5 bases, with 9 bases between.

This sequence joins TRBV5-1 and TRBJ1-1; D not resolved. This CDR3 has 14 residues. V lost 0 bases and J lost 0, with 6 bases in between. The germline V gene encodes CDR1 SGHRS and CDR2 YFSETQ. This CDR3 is CASSLDLMNTEAFF. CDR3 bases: TGCGCCAGCAGCTTGGACCTCATGAACACTGAAGCTTTCTTT.